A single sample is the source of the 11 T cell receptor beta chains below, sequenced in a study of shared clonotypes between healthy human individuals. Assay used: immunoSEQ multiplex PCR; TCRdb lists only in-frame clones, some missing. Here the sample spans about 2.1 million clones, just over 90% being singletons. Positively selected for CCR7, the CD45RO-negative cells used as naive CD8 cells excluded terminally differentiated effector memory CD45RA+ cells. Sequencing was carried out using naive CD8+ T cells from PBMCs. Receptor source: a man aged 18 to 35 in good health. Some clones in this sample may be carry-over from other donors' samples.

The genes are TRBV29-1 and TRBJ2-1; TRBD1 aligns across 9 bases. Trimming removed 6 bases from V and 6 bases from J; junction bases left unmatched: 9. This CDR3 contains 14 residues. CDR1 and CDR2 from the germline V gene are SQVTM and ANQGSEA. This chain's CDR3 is CSVRDRVVGNEQFF. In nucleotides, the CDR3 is TGCAGCGTCAGGGACAGGGTCGTCGGCAATGAGCAGTTCTTC.

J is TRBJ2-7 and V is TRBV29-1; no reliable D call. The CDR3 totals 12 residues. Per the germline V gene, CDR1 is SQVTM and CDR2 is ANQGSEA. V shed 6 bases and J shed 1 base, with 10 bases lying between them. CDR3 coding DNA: TGCAGCGTGCCGGACGGGTCCTACGAGCAGTACTTC. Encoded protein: CSVPDGSYEQYF.

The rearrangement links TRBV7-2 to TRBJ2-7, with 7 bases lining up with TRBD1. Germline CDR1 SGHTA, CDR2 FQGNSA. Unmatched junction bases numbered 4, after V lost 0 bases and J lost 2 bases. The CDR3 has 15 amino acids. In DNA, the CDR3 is TGTGCCAGCAGCTTAGCGGGACAGCTTCCCTACGAGCAGTACTTC. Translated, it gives CASSLAGQLPYEQYF.

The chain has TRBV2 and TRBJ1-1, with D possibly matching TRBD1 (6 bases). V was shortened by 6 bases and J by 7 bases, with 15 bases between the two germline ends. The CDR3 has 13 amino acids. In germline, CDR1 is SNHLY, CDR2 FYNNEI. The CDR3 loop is CASRRQAGGEAFF. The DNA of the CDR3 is TGTGCCAGCAGGAGACAGGCCGGTGGTGAAGCTTTCTTT.

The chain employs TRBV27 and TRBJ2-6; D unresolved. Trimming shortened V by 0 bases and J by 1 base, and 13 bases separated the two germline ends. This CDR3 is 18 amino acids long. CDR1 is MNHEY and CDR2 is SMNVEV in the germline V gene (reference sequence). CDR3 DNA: TGTGCCAGCAGTTTATCATTTTGGGGAAGTTCTGGGGCCAACGTCCTGACTTTC. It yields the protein CASSLSFWGSSGANVLTF.

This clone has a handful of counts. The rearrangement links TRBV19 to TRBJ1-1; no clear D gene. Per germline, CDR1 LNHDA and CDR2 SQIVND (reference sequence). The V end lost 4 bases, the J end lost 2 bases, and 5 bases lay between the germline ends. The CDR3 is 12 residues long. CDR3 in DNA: TGTGCCAGTAGTAGGAGCAACACTGAAGCTTTCTTT. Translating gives CASSRSNTEAFF.

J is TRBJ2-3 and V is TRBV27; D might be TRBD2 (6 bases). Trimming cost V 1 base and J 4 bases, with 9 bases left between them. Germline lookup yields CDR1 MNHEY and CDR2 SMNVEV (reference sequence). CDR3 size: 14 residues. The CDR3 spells CASSLLGDSDTQYF. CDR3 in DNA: TGTGCCAGCAGTTTATTGGGGGACTCAGATACGCAGTATTTT.

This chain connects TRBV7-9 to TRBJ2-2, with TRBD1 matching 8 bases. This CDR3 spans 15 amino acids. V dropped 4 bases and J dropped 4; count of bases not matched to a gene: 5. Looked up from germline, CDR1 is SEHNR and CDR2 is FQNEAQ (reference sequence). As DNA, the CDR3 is TGTGCCAGCAGCTACGGACAGGGAGCCACCGGGGAGCTGTTTTTT. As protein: CASSYGQGATGELFF.

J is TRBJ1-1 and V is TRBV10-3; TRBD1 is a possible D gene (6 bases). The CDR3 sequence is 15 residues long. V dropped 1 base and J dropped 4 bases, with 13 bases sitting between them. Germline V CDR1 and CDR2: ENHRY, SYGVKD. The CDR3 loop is CAISELQGIATEAFF. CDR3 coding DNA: TGTGCCATCAGTGAGTTACAGGGAATCGCCACTGAAGCTTTCTTT.

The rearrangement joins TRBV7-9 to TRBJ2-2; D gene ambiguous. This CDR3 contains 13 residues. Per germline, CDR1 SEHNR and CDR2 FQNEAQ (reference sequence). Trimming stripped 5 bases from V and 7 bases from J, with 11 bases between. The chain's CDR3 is CASSPKSHGELFF. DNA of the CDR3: TGTGCCAGCAGCCCTAAGAGCCACGGGGAGCTGTTTTTT.

For the CDR3, the DNA is TGCGCCAGCAGCCAAGATTTGGCTAGCGGGAAGTGGAATGAGCAGTTCTTC. It translates to CASSQDLASGKWNEQFF. V and J are TRBV4-1 and TRBJ2-1; 9 bases are a match to TRBD2. The CDR3 is made up of 17 amino acids. The ends lost 0 bases at V and 7 bases at J; junction bases unmatched: 10. CDR1 and CDR2 (germline): MGHRA, YSYEKL.